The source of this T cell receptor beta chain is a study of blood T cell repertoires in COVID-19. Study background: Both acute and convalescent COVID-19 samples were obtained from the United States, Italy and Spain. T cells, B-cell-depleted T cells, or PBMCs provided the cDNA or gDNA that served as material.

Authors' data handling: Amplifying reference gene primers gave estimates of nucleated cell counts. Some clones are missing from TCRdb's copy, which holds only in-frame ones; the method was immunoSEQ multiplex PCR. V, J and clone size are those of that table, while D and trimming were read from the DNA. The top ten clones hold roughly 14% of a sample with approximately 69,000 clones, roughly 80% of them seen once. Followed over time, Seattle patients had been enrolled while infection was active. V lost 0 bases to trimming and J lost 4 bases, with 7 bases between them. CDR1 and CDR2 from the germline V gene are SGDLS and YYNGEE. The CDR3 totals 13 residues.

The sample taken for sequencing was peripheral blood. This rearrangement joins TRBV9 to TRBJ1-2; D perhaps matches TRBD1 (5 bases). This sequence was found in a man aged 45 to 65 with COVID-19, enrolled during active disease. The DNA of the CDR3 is TGTGCCAGCAGCGTAGGGGGCAGCTATGGCTACACCTTC. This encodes CASSVGGSYGYTF.